This paragraph reports one TCR beta chain. Its cognate antigen is unknown. This specimen belongs to a study of cytomegalovirus exposure and HLA in healthy donors. Study conclusions and caveats: Earlier analysis found most TCR beta V segments productive about 87% or about 30% of the time. Highly shared sequence variants in one cluster were likely a sequencing artifact. Several of the most significant clusters appeared linked to common viral pathogens, based on a later analysis.

The primer mix had 60 Vbeta and 13 Jbeta primers. The table came from immunoSEQ multiplex PCR; TCRdb's copy has only in-frame clones and leaves some out. The sample contains some 120,000 clones, roughly four fifths of which appear only once. This CDR3 region has 14 residues. Germline CDR1 reads SQVTM; CDR2 reads ANQGSEA. Between the trimmed V and J ends, which lost 6 bases and 0 bases, there was a span of 13 bases. The source material was PBMCs. The TCR was taken from a woman in her 40s in good health and CMV-seropositive. This sequence joins TRBV29-1 and TRBJ2-3; D might be TRBD2 (5 bases). DNA for the CDR3: TGCAGCGTAGCACTAGGGTCTAGCACAGATACGCAGTATTTT. It yields the protein CSVALGSSTDTQYF.